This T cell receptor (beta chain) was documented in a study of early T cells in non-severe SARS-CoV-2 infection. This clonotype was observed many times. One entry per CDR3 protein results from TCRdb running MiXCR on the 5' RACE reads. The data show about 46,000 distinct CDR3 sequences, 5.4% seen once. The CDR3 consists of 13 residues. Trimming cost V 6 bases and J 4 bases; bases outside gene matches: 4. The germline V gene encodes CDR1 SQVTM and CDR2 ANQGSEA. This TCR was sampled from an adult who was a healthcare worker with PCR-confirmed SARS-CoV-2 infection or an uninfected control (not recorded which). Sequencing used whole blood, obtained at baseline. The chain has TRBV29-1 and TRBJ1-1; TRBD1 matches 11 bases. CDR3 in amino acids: CSVTGTGGTEAFF. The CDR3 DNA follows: TGCAGCGTAACCGGGACAGGGGGCACTGAAGCTTTCTTT.